The sample holds a few counts of the clone carrying this T cell receptor beta chain. Its antigen remains unidentified. Trimming removed 5 bases at V and 4 bases at J, with 15 bases between. CDR1 and CDR2 from the germline V gene are SEHNR and FQNEAQ (reference sequence). This CDR3 spans 15 amino acids. The source of the sample is a study of T-cell memory formation after mild COVID-19. The study, taken as a whole, reports: Later expanders leaned toward CD4+, whereas clones contracting from day 15 to 85 were balanced CD4/CD8. Some clones that responded turned up in pre-infection memory, which suggests that cross-reactive memory joined in.

TCRdb re-called the 5' RACE reads through MiXCR, storing one row per CDR3 protein. The data hold roughly 600,000 distinct CDR3 sequences, with over 15% observed a single time. The sample was PBMCs or a T cell subset sorted from them (not recorded which). The chain links TRBV7-9 to TRBJ2-1; D unresolved. This TCR was sampled from an adult woman who had mild COVID-19 (a few samples of this study predate the infection). Cell type and time point are not known. In DNA form, the CDR3 reads TGTGCCAGCAGCCACCGGCAGGAGTCTTACAATGAGCAGTTCTTC. This translates into CASSHRQESYNEQFF.